The sequence of this T cell receptor beta chain was determined in a study of blood T cell repertoires in COVID-19. Study context: Researchers got acute and convalescent COVID-19 samples from the United States, Italy and Spain. PBMCs, B-cell-depleted T cells, or T cells provided the cDNA or gDNA that made up the material.

Original data processing: Estimated nucleated cell counts came from reference gene primer amplification. Repertoires were generated with immunoSEQ multiplex PCR, while TCRdb's copy carries only in-frame clones and drops some. D and trimming come from the DNA, and the V and J calls and clone size come from that table. The sample yields 200,000 to 250,000 clones, 80% to 90% seen once. V lost 7 bases and J lost 2, with 15 bases in between. CDR1 SGHRS and CDR2 YFSETQ come from the germline V gene. CDR3 size: 14 residues. Input material: peripheral blood. This chain joins TRBV5-1 and TRBJ1-1; unclear D gene. This TCR derives from a man aged 35 to 55 with acute or convalescent COVID-19. CDR3 sequence: CASATGSLNTEAFF. CDR3 nucleotide sequence: TGCGCCAGCGCCACCGGGTCTCTAAACACTGAAGCTTTCTTT. The variable domain in full, completed from reference TRBV5-1 and TRBJ1-1, reads KAGVTQTPRYLIKTRGQQVTLSCSPISGHRSVSWYQQTPGQGLQFLFEYFSETQRNKGNFPGRFSGRQFSNSRSEMNVSTLELGDSALYLCASATGSLNTEAFFGQGTRLTVV.